Listed here are 14 T cell receptor beta chains from one sample, sequenced in a study of blood T cells in healthy people across ages. A second PCR of 7 to 11 cycles used a sample-barcoded 5' primer and a J-beta primer mix. Each CDR3 protein gets one entry after TCRdb re-called the 5' RACE reads with MiXCR. The data show roughly 1.5 million distinct CDR3 sequences, 35% to 45% seen once. The sample was blood. The receptors shown here come from a young woman in good health.

V and J are TRBV18 and TRBJ2-5; 7 nucleotides line up with TRBD1. The CDR3 sequence is 14 residues long. The ends lost 3 bases at V and 2 bases at J; junction bases unmatched: 3. Germline CDR1 KGHSH, CDR2 LQKENI. The CDR3 coding sequence is TGTGCCAGCTCACCGGGACAGCAACAAGAGACCCAGTACTTC. Encoded protein: CASSPGQQQETQYF.

V usage is TRBV9 and J usage is TRBJ2-1; maybe TRBD2 (6 bases). Trimming took 2 bases from V and 9 from J, leaving 12 bases between them. Germline V CDR1 and CDR2: SGDLS, YYNGEE. The CDR3 contains 13 residues. The CDR3 loop reads CASSVSSAVEQFF. The CDR3 DNA follows: TGTGCCAGCAGCGTCTCTAGCGCGGTTGAGCAGTTCTTC.

This clonotype came up many times. The chain is built from TRBV12-3 or TRBV12-4 and TRBJ1-1, with D possibly matching TRBD1 (5 bases). CDR3 length: 12 amino acids. V was pared by 7 bases and J by 4 bases, with 10 bases between. For the CDR3, the DNA is TGTGCCAGCACCCTGGGGGGCACTGAAGCTTTCTTT. This encodes CASTLGGTEAFF.

The chain combines TRBV29-1 with TRBJ1-1; D unresolved. The ends were cut back, 6 bases at V and 10 bases at J, with 18 bases in the middle. Germline V gene data show CDR1 as SQVTM and CDR2 as ANQGSEA. This CDR3 has 12 amino acids. Written as DNA, the CDR3 is TGCAGCGTCTCTTTGAGGCTCTTGGGAGCTTTCTTT. Protein product: CSVSLRLLGAFF.

The chain has TRBV7-2 and TRBJ1-1, with D maybe TRBD1 (5 bases). CDR3 size: 14 residues. Trimming shortened V by 5 bases and J by 7 bases, and 17 bases separated the two germline ends. The germline gives CDR1 SGHTA, CDR2 FQGNSA. CDR3 sequence (DNA): TGTGCCAGCAGCGGCCCGGACACTTGGGTTGAAGCTTTCTTT. It codes for CASSGPDTWVEAFF.

The V gene is TRBV25-1, the J gene TRBJ2-7; 9 bases line up with TRBD1. CDR1 is MGHDK and CDR2 is SYGVNS in the germline V gene. The CDR3 is 14 residues long. V dropped 5 bases and J dropped 9; count of bases not matched to a gene: 11. The CDR3 is CASSSPGQGSPQYF. As DNA, the CDR3 is TGTGCCAGCAGTAGTCCGGGACAGGGAAGCCCGCAGTACTTC.

This clonotype was detected once. This chain connects TRBV20-1 to TRBJ2-3; 9 bases are shared with TRBD2. V lost 0 bases and J lost 0; bases outside the gene matches: 4. The CDR3 runs 16 residues. Germline CDR1 DFQATT, CDR2 SNEGSKA (reference sequence). The CDR3 nucleotides read TGCAGTGCTAGAGAGCTAGCGGGGCATAGCACAGATACGCAGTATTTT. It translates to CSARELAGHSTDTQYF.

The chain uses TRBV7-2 and TRBJ2-7, with 8 bases matching TRBD2. The CDR3 extends over 15 amino acids. Germline trimming cut 2 bases from V and 3 bases from J; bases unmatched to any gene: 6. Per the germline V gene, CDR1 is SGHTA and CDR2 is FQGNSA. In nucleotides, the CDR3 is TGTGCCAGCAGCTTAACCGCTAGCGGGTTCTACGAGCAGTACTTC. It yields the protein CASSLTASGFYEQYF.

As regards this clonotype: Because the CDR3's place on the DNA is in doubt, the DNA is left out and the CDR3 is given as listed by TCRdb. This chain connects TRBV12-3 or TRBV12-4 to TRBJ2-7. The CDR3 is 13 amino acids long, termini counted. CDR3 loop: CASILETSYEQYF.

This clonotype was seen more than once but under ten times. The rearrangement links TRBV4-3 to TRBJ2-7; D is perhaps TRBD1 (6 bases). This CDR3 is 14 amino acids long. Trimming removed 1 base at V and 3 bases at J, with 10 bases between. Germline CDR1 reads LGHNA; CDR2 reads YSLEER. This chain's CDR3 is CASSQARGNYEQYF. In nucleotides, the CDR3 is TGCGCCAGCAGCCAAGCCAGGGGCAACTACGAGCAGTACTTC.

This clonotype came up once. The genes are TRBV27 and TRBJ1-2; D perhaps matches TRBD1 (5 bases). This CDR3 region has 18 residues. The V and J ends lost 5 bases and 7 bases respectively, with 29 bases between them. The V gene's germline CDR1 is MNHEY and CDR2 SMNVEV (reference sequence). The CDR3 bases are TGTGCCAGCAGTCCCACCTCGGCAGGGCACTATGTAGATAGTGGCTACACCTTC. Translated, it gives CASSPTSAGHYVDSGYTF.

This clonotype was observed a few times. The gene calls are TRBV6-2 or TRBV6-3 and TRBJ1-2; D is perhaps TRBD1 (6 bases). The CDR3 loop spans 15 amino acids. Germline CDR1 MNHEY, CDR2 SVGEGT. V lost 2 bases and J 7 bases, leaving 17 bases between the germline ends. This chain's CDR3 is CASSYGDNQGVGYTF. The CDR3 bases are TGTGCCAGCAGTTACGGGGACAACCAAGGAGTTGGCTACACCTTC.

This clonotype was seen more than once but under ten times. The chain employs TRBV7-9 and TRBJ1-2; no clear D. The CDR3 contains 14 residues. The ends were cut back, 5 bases at V and 2 bases at J, with 12 bases in the middle. Germline V gene lookup returns CDR1 SEHNR and CDR2 FQNEAQ (reference sequence). The chain's CDR3 is CASSDRLGNYGYTF. The CDR3 DNA follows: TGTGCCAGCAGCGACCGACTGGGGAACTATGGCTACACCTTC.

The chain joins TRBV7-9 to TRBJ2-1, with D unclear. The CDR3 totals 14 residues. Per germline, CDR1 SEHNR and CDR2 FQNEAQ (reference sequence). The V end lost 1 base, the J end lost 13 bases, and 17 bases lay between the germline ends. The chain's CDR3 is CASSLVAAKNIQFF. The CDR3, as DNA: TGTGCCAGCAGCTTAGTTGCAGCCAAAAACATTCAGTTCTTC.